This T cell receptor beta chain emerged from a study of OX40 agonist ivuxolimab in advanced cancers. Across the whole study: An anti-OX40 (CD134) antibody with agonistic activity, ivuxolimab, was administered to patients.

This clone showed up just once. Its antigen is not identified. Clones were sequenced by immunoSEQ multiplex PCR, and TCRdb holds only the in-frame ones, with some missing. The sample lists approximately 70,000 clones, 86% occurring once. The study's findings and limits: The investigators did not determine what antigen specificity the expanded peripheral T cells had. Dose levels from 0.1 to 3.0 mg/kg saw CD4+ and CD8+ blood T cells expand clonally by week 6.

This sample comprised CD4+ or CD8+ T cells sorted from blood, obtained in a trial of the OX40 agonist ivuxolimab. This clonotype originated in an adult with an advanced solid tumor such as melanoma, head and neck, liver or kidney cancer.

The CDR3 spells CASNSAWNTEAFF. The CDR3 nucleotides read TGTGCCAGTAACAGTGCTTGGAACACTGAAGCTTTCTTT. The V gene is TRBV19, the J gene TRBJ1-1; D unresolved. V was shortened by 7 bases and J by 1 base, with 10 bases between the two germline ends. Germline V gene data show CDR1 as LNHDA and CDR2 as SQIVND (reference sequence). The CDR3 covers 13 residues.